This T cell receptor (beta chain) comes out of a study of kidney transplant recipient with SARS-CoV-2 infection (dated by TCRdb to about 2021). The listed sequencing device is Illumina MiSeq. Profiling of the peripheral T cell repertoire targeted human TCRbeta genes. In the original analysis: Beta-binomial modelling was applied to test for differential clonotype abundance so that variability over time was accounted for. Expanded clonotypes were screened against the ImmuneCODE reference database of SARS-CoV-2-associated TCRs and were mapped to viral genome regions. Additional repertoire analyses were carried out for TRBV gene usage, CDR3 length, CDR3 amino acid overlap between time points, clonotype abundance distributions and Jaccard similarity. TCRdb took the public reads, trimmed them with fastp at Q25, ran MiXCR for clone calling and kept in-frame beta chains. Records with the same CDR3 protein are collapsed into one entry carrying the most frequent genes and DNA. The V and J calls shown here were made by TCRdb, not taken from the authors' results. This sample comprises 200,000 to 250,000 distinct CDR3 sequences, roughly 26% of them detected only once. The top ten hold roughly 7.3% of the sample.

V and J are truncated by 5 bases and 4 bases respectively, leaving an intervening sequence of 23 bases. The germline V gene supplies CDR1 MNHGY and CDR2 SVAAGI. The CDR3 holds 17 amino acids from the cysteine to the phenylalanine. The retained sequence is limited to the CDR3, 51 bases, with the frame set at the first base. This clonotype was detected ten times or more. It has no known antigen specificity. Base qualities are not provided; no much larger clone lies one nucleotide away. What the time point label conveys for this sample: pre-pandemic baseline sample and day 111 after first positive SARS-CoV-2 test.

The material was a blood sample, obtained at baseline and between days 110 and 120 from a kidney transplant recipient. The V and J genes are TRBV6-9 and TRBJ1-2; the D gene is unclear. The clonotype originates from a male patient in his thirties who had COVID-19 and was a kidney transplant recipient. Following a transplant, a fraction of the T cells may be traceable to the graft donor. The CDR3 reads as follows: CASSTHRPYGKTYGYTF. In nucleotide form, the sequence is TGTGCCAGCAGTACACACCGGCCTTACGGAAAGACCTATGGCTACACCTTC.